The present T cell receptor beta chain was sequenced within a study of graft-versus-host responses after intestinal transplantation. Study summary: Every recipient underwent anti-thymocyte globulin induction, then tacrolimus and steroids for two to four years.

This clone has more than one count but fewer than ten. The CDR3 sequence is 17 residues long. Data came from immunoSEQ multiplex PCR; TCRdb stores just in-frame clones and leaves some out. The data hold just over 3,000 clones, with roughly a third observed a single time. Post-reaction sorting isolated proliferating CFSE-low CD3+CD4+ and CD3+CD8+ responders. Study-wide findings and caveats: Some GvH clones were seen earlier in gut or blood, suggesting intestinal origin.

The receptor was isolated from a human patient who was an organ donor for intestinal transplantation. This sample comprised alloreactive CD4+ T cells from a mixed lymphocyte reaction culture, obtained before transplantation. Sample subset: CFSE-low proliferating T cells sorted from roughly six-day pre-transplant mixed lymphocyte reaction (GvH or HvG direction). The chain recombines TRBV1 with TRBJ1-5. TRBV1 is recorded as a pseudogene. CDR3 nucleotide sequence: TGCACCAGCAGCCAAGTTGGCAGGGGGGGGGAGAATCAGCCCCAGCATTTT. Amino acid sequence: CTSSQVGRGGENQPQHF.